These T cell receptor beta chains were read from a single sample in a study of blood T cell repertoires in COVID-19. Using immunoSEQ multiplex PCR, the repertoire was profiled, and TCRdb retains in-frame clones only, with some absent. The sample lists more than 120,000 clones, 87% occurring once. Source material: peripheral blood. The receptor source for this set is a woman between 45 and 60 years old with active or convalescent COVID-19. The CDR3 runs from the conserved cysteine through the conserved F or W. The D gene is left open where the match is weak. Clone size is not always given. Where it is, it says once, few, many or a class for expanded clones.

d_gene,v_gene,abundance,len,j_gene,CDR3nt,CDR3aa
NA,TRBV5-4,once,17,TRBJ1-6,TGTGCCAGCAGGGATGGGACAAGAAGCTCCTATAATTCACCCCTCCACTTT,CASRDGTRSSYNSPLHF
TRBD2,TRBV5-4,NA,17,TRBJ2-2,TGTGCCAGCAGCTTGGGGATAGCGGGAGTTAGCACCGGGGAGCTGTTTTTT,CASSLGIAGVSTGELFF
NA,TRBV2,NA,14,TRBJ2-7,TGTGCCAGCAGTGAAACCGGGACAAACTACGAGCAGTACTTC,CASSETGTNYEQYF
NA,TRBV4-2,NA,16,TRBJ2-1,TGTGCCAGCAGCCAATCCACTAGTAGCTCCTACAATGAGCAGTTCTTC,CASSQSTSSSYNEQFF
TRBD1,TRBV19,once,14,TRBJ1-2,TGTGCCAGTAGTATAGGGGGGACAGGGACCGGCTACACCTTC,CASSIGGTGTGYTF
NA,TRBV28,NA,12,TRBJ1-1,TGTGCCAGCAGTTCAGGGTACACTGAAGCTTTCTTT,CASSSGYTEAFF
NA,TRBV10-1,NA,19,TRBJ1-5,TGCGCCAGCATACCTCGACCGGGGGGACACCCCGGGAGCAATCAGCCCCAGCATTTT,CASIPRPGGHPGSNQPQHF
NA,TRBV3-1/TRBV3-2,NA,12,TRBJ1-1,TGTGCCAGCAGCCAAAGGACAGCTCAAGCTTTCTTT,CASSQRTAQAFF
TRBD1,TRBV4-2,few,17,TRBJ2-2,TGTGCCAGCAGCCAAGCGATACAGGGGGCAAGCACCGGGGAGCTGTTTTTT,CASSQAIQGASTGELFF
TRBD2,TRBV2,NA,15,TRBJ2-7,TGTGCCAGCAGAGAGGGACTAGCGGGCTCCTACGAGCAGTACTTC,CASREGLAGSYEQYF
NA,TRBV2,NA,13,TRBJ2-5,TGTGCCAGCAGTCTCGAGATTCTGGAGACCCAGTACTTC,CASSLEILETQYF
TRBD2,TRBV7-2,NA,17,TRBJ2-1,TGTGCCAGCAGCTCGACTAGCGGGACCCCGTCCTACAATGAGCAGTTCTTC,CASSSTSGTPSYNEQFF
TRBD1,TRBV19,NA,19,TRBJ1-2,TGTGCCAGTAGTGCCTTCGGTGCACAGGGGGGGTACCTTAGCTATGGCTACACCTTC,CASSAFGAQGGYLSYGYTF
TRBD1,TRBV6-5,NA,15,TRBJ2-7,TGTGCCAGCAGTCCCGACAGGGACCTTGGGTACGAGCAGTACTTC,CASSPDRDLGYEQYF
NA,TRBV28,NA,15,TRBJ1-1,TGTGCCAGCAGTTTAAGTTTGGGGGGTGACACTGAAGCTTTCTTT,CASSLSLGGDTEAFF
TRBD2,TRBV6-2/TRBV6-3,NA,16,TRBJ2-5,TGTGCCAGCAGTTACGGACTGGCTGGGGGAGGGGAGACCCAGTACTTC,CASSYGLAGGGETQYF
NA,TRBV19,NA,13,TRBJ1-5,TGTGCCAGTAGTATTTTCCTCAATCAGCCCCAGCATTTT,CASSIFLNQPQHF
NA,TRBV14,NA,17,TRBJ1-1,TGTGCCAGCAGCCTTTGGGGGGGATATCAGGAGAACACTGAAGCTTTCTTT,CASSLWGGYQENTEAFF
TRBD1,TRBV6-5,NA,14,TRBJ1-1,TGTGCCAGCAGGACAGGGGCTATGAACACTGAAGCTTTCTTT,CASRTGAMNTEAFF
NA,TRBV5-1,NA,15,TRBJ2-1,TGCGCCAGCAGCGCTTCCAGGGGATCTTACAATGAGCAGTTCTTC,CASSASRGSYNEQFF
NA,TRBV6-6,once,14,TRBJ2-2,TGTGCCAGCAGTCGTACTGCGAACAGCGGGGAGCTGTTTTTT,CASSRTANSGELFF
NA,TRBV28,NA,15,TRBJ1-3,TGTGCCAGCAGTTTATGGAGGCCCTCTGGAAACACCATATATTTT,CASSLWRPSGNTIYF
TRBD2,TRBV30,NA,15,TRBJ2-2,TGTGCCTGGAGTACAGGACTAGCGGGGGTCGGGGAGCTGTTTTTT,CAWSTGLAGVGELFF
NA,TRBV24-1,NA,15,TRBJ1-2,TGTGCCACCAGTGCCTTGGACCGGGAGGACTATGGCTACACCTTC,CATSALDREDYGYTF
NA,TRBV7-3,once,13,TRBJ2-7,TGTGCCAGCAGCTTAGAGTCAACCTACGAGCAGTACTTC,CASSLESTYEQYF
NA,TRBV7-3,NA,16,TRBJ1-3,TGTGCCAGCAGCTTAACGAACAGGGTAAGTCGAAACACCATATATTTT,CASSLTNRVSRNTIYF
TRBD1,TRBV4-1,NA,16,TRBJ1-4,TGCGCCAGCAGCCAGATCACGACAGGGAATAATGAAAAACTGTTTTTT,CASSQITTGNNEKLFF
TRBD1,TRBV5-1,NA,15,TRBJ1-5,TGCGCCAGCAGAAAGGACAGGGATAGCAATCAGCCCCAGCATTTT,CASRKDRDSNQPQHF
NA,TRBV3-1/TRBV3-2,NA,17,TRBJ1-2,TGTGCCAGCAGCCAAGGGCCCCGGGGGTTCGGTGGATATGGCTACACCTTC,CASSQGPRGFGGYGYTF
TRBD1,TRBV10-3,NA,16,TRBJ1-2,TGTGCCATCAGCCACCGGGACAGAGGGGTGGGAGATGGCTACACCTTC,CAISHRDRGVGDGYTF
TRBD1,TRBV9,NA,15,TRBJ1-6,TGTGCCAGCAGCGCCCCGGGACAGACAAATTCACCCCTCCACTTT,CASSAPGQTNSPLHF
NA,TRBV12-5,NA,13,TRBJ1-1,TGTGCTAGTGGTTTAGACACTGAGACTGAAGCTTTCTTT,CASGLDTETEAFF
NA,TRBV7-9,NA,14,TRBJ2-3,TGTGCCAGCAGCTCGACAGAAGTCACAGATACGCAGTATTTT,CASSSTEVTDTQYF
NA,TRBV10-3,NA,14,TRBJ1-6,TGTGCCATCAGTGAGTCAAGTGGCAATTCACCCCTCCACTTT,CAISESSGNSPLHF
TRBD1,TRBV2,NA,14,TRBJ2-5,TGTGCCAGCAGCCACTTGACAGGGCTGGAGACCCAGTACTTC,CASSHLTGLETQYF
NA,TRBV25-1,NA,13,TRBJ2-7,TGTGCCAGCAGTGATTTCGGCTCCTACGAGCAGTACTTC,CASSDFGSYEQYF
NA,TRBV6-6,NA,16,TRBJ1-1,TGTGCCAGCAATCGGCTAACAGGGTCGGTCGCCACTGAAGCTTTCTTT,CASNRLTGSVATEAFF
TRBD2,TRBV6-4,once,17,TRBJ2-5,TGTGCCAGCAGTGAAGTTACTAGCGGAATACGGGGAGAGACCCAGTACTTC,CASSEVTSGIRGETQYF
NA,TRBV4-1,NA,14,TRBJ2-7,TGCGCCAGCAGCCAAGTTGGGATGACAGGAGAGCAGTACTTC,CASSQVGMTGEQYF
TRBD2,TRBV24-1,NA,16,TRBJ2-3,TGTGCCACCAGTGATTCCGGACTAGCGGGAGCAGATACGCAGTATTTT,CATSDSGLAGADTQYF
TRBD1,TRBV7-9,NA,15,TRBJ1-1,TGTGCCAGCAGCTTTCTAGGGGGCTTGGGCACTGAAGCTTTCTTT,CASSFLGGLGTEAFF
NA,TRBV4-3,NA,16,TRBJ1-1,TGCGCCAGCAGCCAAGATCCTTGGCAGTGGAACACTGAAGCTTTCTTT,CASSQDPWQWNTEAFF
TRBD1,TRBV7-9,NA,16,TRBJ2-7,TGTGCCAGCAGCATTTATTCGGGACAGGGGATTTACGAGCAGTACTTC,CASSIYSGQGIYEQYF